The 8 T cell receptor beta chains given below trace back to one sample, sequenced in a study of T-cell reconstitution after alpha-beta-depleted transplantation in children. Preparing the TCRbeta library involved the use of unique molecular identifiers. Each CDR3 protein is one row after TCRdb ran MiXCR on the PCR reads. The table records about 980,000 distinct CDR3 sequences, roughly 29% of them present only once. Source: PBMCs, mostly from graft donor cells, taken 360 days after TCRalphabeta/CD19-depleted stem cell transplant. All receptors derive from a boy under three years old who had a stem cell transplant for SCID, so the T cells may come from the graft donor.

V gene TRBV20-1 combines with J gene TRBJ2-3; 12 nucleotides match TRBD1. Germline V CDR1 and CDR2: DFQATT, SNEGSKA (reference sequence). J gave up 1 base and V 3 bases, and 5 bases lay outside the gene matches. The CDR3 contains 16 residues. CDR3 DNA sequence: TGCAGTGCTAGCCCTCGGGACAGGGGGCGCACAGATACGCAGTATTTT. Protein product: CSASPRDRGRTDTQYF.

The rearrangement joins TRBV12-3 or TRBV12-4 to TRBJ2-7; 8 bases are a match to TRBD2. This CDR3 region has 18 residues. V dropped 5 bases and J dropped 1; count of bases not matched to a gene: 16. This CDR3 reads CASSPYLRGTRRSYEQYF. The DNA for the CDR3 is TGTGCCAGCAGTCCGTACCTTCGGGGGACTAGGCGATCCTACGAGCAGTACTTC.

This clonotype was detected a few times. The chain links TRBV5-4 to TRBJ2-2, with 10 bases aligning to TRBD2. Per germline, CDR1 SGHNT and CDR2 YYREEE (reference sequence). Trimming at V came to 1 base and at J to 0 bases, leaving 3 bases not matched to a gene. This CDR3 has 17 amino acids. In DNA, the CDR3 is TGTGCCAGCAGCTTGAGGACTAGCGGTGCGAACACCGGGGAGCTGTTTTTT. This gives the protein CASSLRTSGANTGELFF.

This clonotype was observed a handful of times. The genes are TRBV7-9 and TRBJ2-2; D uncertain. Germline V gene lookup returns CDR1 SEHNR and CDR2 FQNEAQ (reference sequence). The CDR3 runs to 17 residues. V lost 2 bases to trimming and J lost 2 bases, with 15 bases between them. CDR3 coding DNA: TGTGCCAGCAGCTTACTACGCCTCGACCATAACACCGGGGAGCTGTTTTTT. Its protein is CASSLLRLDHNTGELFF.

The rearrangement uses TRBV15 and TRBJ2-2; D remains unclear. Per germline, CDR1 LNHNV and CDR2 YYDKDF (reference sequence). Trimming cost V 0 bases and J 4 bases, with 6 bases left between them. This CDR3 is 14 amino acids long. The CDR3 nucleotides are TGTGCCACCAGCAGAGAGCACGCCACCGGGGAGCTGTTTTTT. Encoded protein: CATSREHATGELFF.

This clonotype came up a few times. This chain connects TRBV11-2 to TRBJ2-5; the D gene is possibly TRBD1 (7 bases). The length of the CDR3 is 17 residues. Per germline, CDR1 SGHAT and CDR2 FQNNGV. The V gene lost 2 bases and the J gene lost 4 bases, with 20 bases spanning the gap. The CDR3 DNA reads TGTGCCAGCAGCTTAAAAGAGTGGGCAGGGGGGCGAGAGACCCAGTACTTC. Residues: CASSLKEWAGGRETQYF. Full variable domain (outside the CDR3, taken from reference TRBV11-2 and TRBJ2-5): EAGVAQSPRYKIIEKRQSVAFWCNPISGHATLYWYQQILGQGPKLLIQFQNNGVVDDSQLPKDRFSAERLKGVDSTLKIQPAKLEDSAVYLCASSLKEWAGGRETQYFGPGTRLLVL.

A few counts support this clonotype. The CDR3 here is CASSLAISGVGYNEQFF. CDR3 nucleotides: TGCGCCAGCAGCTTGGCCATTTCGGGGGTCGGTTACAATGAGCAGTTCTTC. J is TRBJ2-1 and V is TRBV5-1, with D perhaps matching TRBD2 (6 bases). V shed 0 bases and J shed 4 bases, with 17 bases lying between them. The germline V gene has CDR1 SGHRS and CDR2 YFSETQ. The CDR3 consists of 17 residues.

CDR3 amino acids: CASSQFEIQEKLFF. The CDR3 coding sequence is TGTGCCAGCAGCCAATTTGAGATACAAGAAAAACTGTTTTTT. The J gene is TRBJ1-4, the V gene TRBV4-2; D not certain. Germline V gene data show CDR1 as LGHNA and CDR2 as YNFKEQ. This CDR3 contains 14 residues. V lost 2 bases and J 8 bases, leaving 12 bases between the germline ends.